This T cell receptor beta chain was retrieved from a study of identical twins. Broader study findings: Fewer insertions marked abundant cord blood beta clonotypes; young adult naive trended weakly, memory not at all.

Notes on this clonotype: Its specificity is unknown.

Trimming shortened V by 4 bases and J by 6 bases, and 9 bases separated the two germline ends. This CDR3 comprises 11 residues. CDR1 DFQATT and CDR2 SNEGSKA come from the germline V gene (reference sequence). TCRdb re-called the 5' RACE reads through MiXCR, storing one row per CDR3 protein. Altogether about 1.7 million distinct CDR3 sequences are present, around 33% being singletons, with the ten largest covering about 0.3%. Sequenced: cord blood. This TCR derives from a newborn girl in good health. This chain links TRBV20-1 with TRBJ1-2; a weak D match, TRBD1 (6 bases). Here the CDR3 DNA reads TGCAGTGCTATGAAGGGGGATGGCTACACCTTC. Protein sequence: CSAMKGDGYTF.